This record concerns one T cell receptor (beta chain) sequence. Its antigen is unknown. TCRdb keeps only in-frame clones here, not all; method: immunoSEQ multiplex PCR. This table holds some 110,000 clones, around 85% found once. The source of the sample is a study of radiotherapy plus CTLA-4 blockade in lung cancer. General observations from the study: Interferon-beta and early blood T cell clone dynamics reportedly predicted response best. There was expansion of tumor-derived TCR clones in blood after radiotherapy plus ipilimumab.

The V end was cut by 4 bases, the J end by 4 bases, with 8 bases between. There are 13 residues in the CDR3. Per the germline V gene, CDR1 is SNHLY and CDR2 is FYNNEI. This TCR derives from a human donor with non-small cell lung cancer that progressed on radiotherapy plus ipilimumab. Some clones in this sample may be carry-over from other donors' samples. The genes are TRBV2 and TRBJ1-5; possibly TRBD1 for D (6 bases). Sequenced material: peripheral blood, taken from a patient treated with radiotherapy plus ipilimumab. The CDR3 region is CASSGTANQPQHF. As DNA, the CDR3 is TGTGCCAGCAGTGGGACAGCGAATCAGCCCCAGCATTTT.